The sequence of this T cell receptor (beta chain) was determined in a study of blood T cell repertoires in COVID-19. Study information: Sites in the United States, Italy and Spain provided acute and convalescent COVID-19 samples. Nucleic acid was either cDNA or gDNA, and it came from T cells, B-cell-depleted T cells, or PBMCs.

The protocol was immunoSEQ multiplex PCR, while the TCRdb copy is restricted to in-frame clones and leaves out a portion. The sample lists about 45,000 clones, around 82% seen once, with 30% to 35% in the top ten. The CDR3 covers 11 residues. Trimming left V 7 bases short and J 4 bases short, with 8 bases between. The germline V gene encodes CDR1 MNHEY and CDR2 SVGAGI. The sequenced sample consisted of peripheral blood. The chain recombines TRBV6-5 with TRBJ2-7; perhaps TRBD2 as D (5 bases). The source of this sequence is a woman of 80 years or more with acute or convalescent COVID-19. The CDR3 loop is CASTEGYEQYF. CDR3 bases: TGTGCCAGCACAGAGGGTTACGAGCAGTACTTC.